Included here is one T cell receptor (beta chain) sequence, with context. The sample belongs to a study of blood T cell repertoires in COVID-19. Overall study: Acute and convalescent COVID-19 specimens originated in the United States, Italy and Spain.

The CDR3 runs 12 residues. Germline assignment: CDR1 MNHEY and CDR2 SVGEGT. The ends were cut back, 5 bases at V and 8 bases at J, with 11 bases in the middle. Source study methods: Researchers report that nucleated cell counts were estimated from reference gene primer amplification. Some clones are missing from TCRdb's copy, which holds only in-frame ones; the method was immunoSEQ multiplex PCR. That table is the source of V, J and clone size, and D and trimming were worked out from the DNA. Of around 100,000 clones detected, approximately 91% appear once; the ten largest clones hold roughly 2%. Sequencing was done on a sample of peripheral blood. The chain employs TRBV6-2 or TRBV6-3 and TRBJ2-3; possibly TRBD2 for D (5 bases). This receptor was identified in a human donor with active COVID-19. The donor label of this sample is uncertain. The CDR3 spells CASSQLGGTQYF. The CDR3 bases are TGTGCCAGCAGTCAACTAGGCGGTACGCAGTATTTT.